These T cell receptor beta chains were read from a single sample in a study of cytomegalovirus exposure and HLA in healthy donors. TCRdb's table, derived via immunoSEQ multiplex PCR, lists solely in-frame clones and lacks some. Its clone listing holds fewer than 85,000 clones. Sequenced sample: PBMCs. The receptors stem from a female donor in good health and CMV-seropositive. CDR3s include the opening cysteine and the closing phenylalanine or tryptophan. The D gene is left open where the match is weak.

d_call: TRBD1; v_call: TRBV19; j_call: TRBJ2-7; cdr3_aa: CASRPQGARYEQYF; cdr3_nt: TGTGCCAGTAGACCACAGGGGGCACGGTACGAGCAGTACTTC
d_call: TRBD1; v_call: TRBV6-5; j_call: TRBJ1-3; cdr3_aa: CASSGTGGNTIYF; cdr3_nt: TGTGCCAGCAGCGGGACAGGGGGAAACACCATATATTTT
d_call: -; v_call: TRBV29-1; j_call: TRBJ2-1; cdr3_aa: CSVDKGDEQFF; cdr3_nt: TGCAGCGTAGACAAAGGCGATGAGCAGTTCTTC
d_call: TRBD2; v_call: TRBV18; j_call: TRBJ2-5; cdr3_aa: CASSPRLAEETQYF; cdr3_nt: TGTGCCAGCTCACCTAGACTAGCGGAAGAGACCCAGTACTTC
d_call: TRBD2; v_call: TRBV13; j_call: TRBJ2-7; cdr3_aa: CASSSRDPGLAGGLHEQYF; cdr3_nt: TGTGCCAGCAGCTCTAGAGACCCGGGACTAGCGGGGGGGCTCCACGAGCAGTACTTC
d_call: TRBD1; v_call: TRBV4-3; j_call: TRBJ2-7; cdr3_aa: CASSLGQGSYEQYF; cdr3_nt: TGCGCCAGCAGCCTAGGACAGGGTTCCTACGAGCAGTACTTC
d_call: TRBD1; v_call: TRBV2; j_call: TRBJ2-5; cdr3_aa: CASQDRGFQETQYF; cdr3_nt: TGTGCCAGCCAGGACAGGGGGTTTCAAGAGACCCAGTACTTC
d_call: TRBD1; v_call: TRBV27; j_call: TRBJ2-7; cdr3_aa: CASGTGRYEQYF; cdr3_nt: TGTGCCAGCGGGACAGGGCGCTACGAGCAGTACTTC
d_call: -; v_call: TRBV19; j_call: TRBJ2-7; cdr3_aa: CASSKDRFEQYF; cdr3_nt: TGTGCCAGTAGTAAGGACAGATTTGAGCAGTACTTC
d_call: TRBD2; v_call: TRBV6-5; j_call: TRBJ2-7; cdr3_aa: CASSYSSGRRNEQYF; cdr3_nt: TGTGCCAGCAGTTACTCTAGCGGGAGGAGGAACGAGCAGTACTTC
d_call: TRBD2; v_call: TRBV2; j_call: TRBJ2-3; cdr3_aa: CASTIYSTGGSTDTQYF; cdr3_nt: TGTGCCAGCACAATCTACTCGACCGGGGGGAGCACAGATACGCAGTATTTT
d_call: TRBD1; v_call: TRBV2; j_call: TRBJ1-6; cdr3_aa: CASSETGGFGSPLHF; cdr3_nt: TGTGCCAGCTCCGAGACAGGGGGCTTTGGTTCACCCCTCCACTTT
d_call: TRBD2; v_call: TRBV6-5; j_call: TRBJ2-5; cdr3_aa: CASSSRTSGETQYF; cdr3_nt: TGTGCCAGCAGTTCTAGGACTAGCGGGGAGACCCAGTACTTC
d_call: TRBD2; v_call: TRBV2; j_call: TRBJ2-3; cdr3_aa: CASIGRLAVTDTQYF; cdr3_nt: TGTGCCAGCATCGGGCGACTAGCGGTAACAGATACGCAGTATTTT
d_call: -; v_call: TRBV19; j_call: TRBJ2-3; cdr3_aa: CASIPPGSTDTQYF; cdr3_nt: TGTGCCAGTATTCCCCCCGGTTCCACAGATACGCAGTATTTT
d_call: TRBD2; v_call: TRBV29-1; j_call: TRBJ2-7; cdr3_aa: CSVVGASGSYEQYF; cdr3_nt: TGCAGCGTGGTGGGGGCTAGCGGGAGCTACGAGCAGTACTTC
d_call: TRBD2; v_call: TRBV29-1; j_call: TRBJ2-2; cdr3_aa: CSVERGTGELFF; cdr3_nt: TGCAGCGTTGAGCGGGGGACCGGGGAGCTGTTTTTT
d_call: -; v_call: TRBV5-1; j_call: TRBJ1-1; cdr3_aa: CASSFSWGVGTEAFF; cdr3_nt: TGCGCCAGCAGCTTCTCGTGGGGAGTAGGCACTGAAGCTTTCTTT
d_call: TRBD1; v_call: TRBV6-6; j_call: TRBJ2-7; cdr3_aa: CASSGRDRTGSYEQYF; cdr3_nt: TGTGCCAGCAGTGGACGGGATAGGACAGGATCCTACGAGCAGTACTTC
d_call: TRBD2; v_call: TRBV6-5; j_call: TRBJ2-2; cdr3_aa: CASSYSERGKLFF; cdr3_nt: TGTGCCAGCAGTTACTCTGAGCGGGGAAAGCTGTTTTTT
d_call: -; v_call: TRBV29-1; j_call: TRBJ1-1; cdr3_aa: CSVEGDGGTEAFF; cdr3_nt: TGCAGCGTTGAGGGGGACGGGGGCACTGAAGCTTTCTTT
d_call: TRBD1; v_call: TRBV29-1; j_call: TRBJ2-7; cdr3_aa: CSVGTGVEQYF; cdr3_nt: TGCAGCGTTGGGACAGGGGTAGAGCAGTACTTC
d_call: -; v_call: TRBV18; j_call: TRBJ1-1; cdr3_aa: CASSDQEGRSTEAFF; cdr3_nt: TGTGCCAGCTCAGACCAGGAGGGGCGGAGTACTGAAGCTTTCTTT
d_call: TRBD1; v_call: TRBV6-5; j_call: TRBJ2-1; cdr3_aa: CASGNLDRGSYNEQFF; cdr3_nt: TGTGCCAGCGGTAACTTGGACAGGGGATCCTACAATGAGCAGTTCTTC
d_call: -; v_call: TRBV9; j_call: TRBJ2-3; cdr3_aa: CASSVGDSGTPTDTQYF; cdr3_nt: TGTGCCAGCAGCGTAGGTGACTCCGGGACACCCACAGATACGCAGTATTTT
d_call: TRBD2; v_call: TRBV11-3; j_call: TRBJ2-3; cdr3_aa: CASGVAGGDTQYF; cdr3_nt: TGTGCCAGCGGGGTAGCGGGAGGAGATACGCAGTATTTT
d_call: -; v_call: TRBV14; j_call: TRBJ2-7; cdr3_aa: CASSQAIGVSYEQYF; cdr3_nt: TGTGCCAGCAGCCAAGCGATAGGAGTATCCTACGAGCAGTACTTC
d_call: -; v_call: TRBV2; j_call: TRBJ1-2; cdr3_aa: CASSDRGYGYTF; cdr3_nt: TGTGCCAGCAGTGACAGGGGATATGGCTACACCTTC
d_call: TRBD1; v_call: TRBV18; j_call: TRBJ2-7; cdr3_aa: CASAPRKLGQDYEQYF; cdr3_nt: TGTGCCAGCGCACCACGAAAATTAGGACAGGACTACGAGCAGTACTTC
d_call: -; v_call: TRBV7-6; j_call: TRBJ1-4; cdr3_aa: CASSQAGGIEEKLFF; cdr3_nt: TGTGCCAGCAGCCAAGCGGGGGGCATAGAGGAAAAACTGTTTTTT
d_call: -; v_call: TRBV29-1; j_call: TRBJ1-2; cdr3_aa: CSVELNYGYTF; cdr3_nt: TGCAGCGTTGAACTTAACTATGGCTACACCTTC
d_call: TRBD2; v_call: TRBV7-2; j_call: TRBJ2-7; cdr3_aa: CASSMTSGAYEQYF; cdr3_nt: TGTGCCAGCAGCATGACTAGCGGGGCCTACGAGCAGTACTTC
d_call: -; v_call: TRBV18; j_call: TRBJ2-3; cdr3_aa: CASSPSISRGITGGQYF; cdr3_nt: TGTGCCAGCTCACCATCGATCTCTAGAGGGATAACGGGCGGGCAGTATTTT
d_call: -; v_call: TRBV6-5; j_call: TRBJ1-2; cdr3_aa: CASSYGVGAGSGYTF; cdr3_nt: TGTGCCAGCAGTTACGGCGTAGGGGCCGGGAGTGGCTACACCTTC
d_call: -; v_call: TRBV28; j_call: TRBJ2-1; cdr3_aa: CASSLAPLSGEQFF; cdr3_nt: TGTGCCAGCAGTTTGGCGCCCTTATCAGGGGAGCAGTTCTTC
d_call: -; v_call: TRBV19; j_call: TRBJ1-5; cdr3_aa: CASSIGGRGQPQHF; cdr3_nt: TGTGCCAGTAGTATCGGGGGTAGAGGTCAGCCCCAGCATTTT
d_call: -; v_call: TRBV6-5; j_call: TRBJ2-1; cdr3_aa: CASRAGQPYNEQFF; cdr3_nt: TGTGCCAGCAGGGCGGGACAGCCCTACAATGAGCAGTTCTTC
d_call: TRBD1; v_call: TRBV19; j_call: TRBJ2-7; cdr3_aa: CASRPGQTGSYEQYF; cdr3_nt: TGTGCCAGTAGGCCGGGACAGACTGGCTCCTACGAGCAGTACTTC
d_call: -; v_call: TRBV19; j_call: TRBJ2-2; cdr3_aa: CASSMARRSNTGELFF; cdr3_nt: TGTGCCAGTAGTATGGCAAGGCGGTCAAACACCGGGGAGCTGTTTTTT
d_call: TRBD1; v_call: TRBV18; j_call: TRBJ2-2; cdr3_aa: CASSPGQGRDGELFF; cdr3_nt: TGTGCCAGCTCACCGGGACAGGGAAGGGACGGGGAGCTGTTTTTT
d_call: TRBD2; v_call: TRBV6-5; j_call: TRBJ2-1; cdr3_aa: CASGGEASGTAKQFF; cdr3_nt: TGTGCCAGCGGGGGTGAGGCTAGCGGCACAGCTAAGCAGTTCTTC
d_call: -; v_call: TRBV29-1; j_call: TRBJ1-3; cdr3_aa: CSVEDRASGNTIYF; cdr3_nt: TGCAGCGTTGAAGACAGGGCATCTGGAAACACCATATATTTT
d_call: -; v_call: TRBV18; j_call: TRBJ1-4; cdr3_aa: CASSPNPGGTNEKLFF; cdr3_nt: TGTGCCAGCTCACCAAATCCGGGGGGAACTAATGAAAAACTGTTTTTT
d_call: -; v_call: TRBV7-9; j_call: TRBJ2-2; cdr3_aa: CASSPRQNTGELFF; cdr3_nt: TGTGCCAGCAGCCCTCGACAAAACACCGGGGAGCTGTTTTTT
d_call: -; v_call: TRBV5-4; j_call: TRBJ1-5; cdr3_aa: CAYAGDINQPQHF; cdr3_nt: TGTGCCTATGCGGGTGATATAAATCAGCCCCAGCATTTT
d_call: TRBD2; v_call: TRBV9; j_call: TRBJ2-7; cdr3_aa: CASSVAGTSAYEQYF; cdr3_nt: TGTGCCAGCAGCGTAGCAGGGACTAGCGCTTACGAGCAGTACTTC
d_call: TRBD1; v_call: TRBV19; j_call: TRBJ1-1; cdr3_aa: CASRSGGTEAFF; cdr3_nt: TGTGCCAGCAGATCAGGGGGCACTGAAGCTTTCTTT
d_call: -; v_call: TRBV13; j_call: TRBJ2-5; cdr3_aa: CASSLKGQETQYF; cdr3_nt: TGTGCCAGCAGCTTAAAGGGGCAAGAGACCCAGTACTTC
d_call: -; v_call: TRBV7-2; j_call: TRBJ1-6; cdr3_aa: CASSLPDRRSPLHF; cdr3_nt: TGTGCCAGCAGCTTACCAGACAGGCGTTCACCCCTCCACTTT
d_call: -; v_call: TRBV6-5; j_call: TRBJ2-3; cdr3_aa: CASSYGVPDTQYF; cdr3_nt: TGTGCCAGCAGTTACGGAGTCCCAGATACGCAGTATTTT
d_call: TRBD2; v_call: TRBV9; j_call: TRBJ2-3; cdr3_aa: CASSASLAGLTDTQYF; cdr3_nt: TGTGCCAGCAGCGCCTCACTAGCGGGGCTTACAGATACGCAGTATTTT
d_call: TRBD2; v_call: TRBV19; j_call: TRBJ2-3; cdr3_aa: CASSIAWAGGSTDTQYF; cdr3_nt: TGTGCCAGTAGTATAGCCTGGGCGGGGGGTAGCACAGATACGCAGTATTTT
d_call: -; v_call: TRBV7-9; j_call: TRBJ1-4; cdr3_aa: CASSSLRGRMLTNEKLFF; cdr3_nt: TGTGCCAGCAGCTCCCTCAGGGGCAGGATGCTGACTAATGAAAAACTGTTTTTT
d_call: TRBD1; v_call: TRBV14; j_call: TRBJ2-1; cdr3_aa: CASSQGLTGVRNEQFF; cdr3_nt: TGTGCCAGCAGCCAGGGCCTGACAGGGGTGCGGAATGAGCAGTTCTTC
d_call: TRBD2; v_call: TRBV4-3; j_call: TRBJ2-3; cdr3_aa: CASSQGPYGGGNTQYF; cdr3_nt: TGCGCCAGCAGCCAAGGACCCTACGGGGGGGGAAATACGCAGTATTTT